This entry describes one TCR beta chain. The sample belongs to a study of shared clonotypes between healthy human individuals. The data were produced by immunoSEQ multiplex PCR, yet TCRdb's version contains in-frame clones alone and is incomplete. The sample has about 380,000 clones; approximately 96% are singletons. Deletions cut 1 base from V and 3 bases from J, with 22 bases between. This CDR3 is 19 amino acids long. Germline-derived CDR1 and CDR2 are SGHVS and FQNEAQ. Sequenced material: memory CD8+ T cells sorted from blood. The subset was: CD45RO+ cells pooled with CCR7-negative TemRA cells. This chain links TRBV7-8 with TRBJ1-5, with D hard to call. This clonotype was sampled from a man between 25 and 39 years old in good health. The CDR3 loop reads CASSLGPLGRTRNNQPQHF. As DNA, the CDR3 is TGTGCCAGCAGCTTAGGGCCCCTCGGTCGGACGCGAAACAATCAGCCCCAGCATTTT.